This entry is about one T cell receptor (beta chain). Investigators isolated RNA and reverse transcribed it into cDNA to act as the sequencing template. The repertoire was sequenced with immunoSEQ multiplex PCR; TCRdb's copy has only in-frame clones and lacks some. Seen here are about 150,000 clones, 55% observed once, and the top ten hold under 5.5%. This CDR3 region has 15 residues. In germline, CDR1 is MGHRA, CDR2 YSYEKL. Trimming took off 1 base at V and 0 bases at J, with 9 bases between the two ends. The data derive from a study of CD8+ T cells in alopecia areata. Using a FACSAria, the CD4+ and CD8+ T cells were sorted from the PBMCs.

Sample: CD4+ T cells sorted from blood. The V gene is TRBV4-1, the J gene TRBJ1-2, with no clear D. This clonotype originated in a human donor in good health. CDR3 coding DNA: TGCGCCAGCAGCCAAGCACCGACCCCTAACTATGGCTACACCTTC. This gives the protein CASSQAPTPNYGYTF.